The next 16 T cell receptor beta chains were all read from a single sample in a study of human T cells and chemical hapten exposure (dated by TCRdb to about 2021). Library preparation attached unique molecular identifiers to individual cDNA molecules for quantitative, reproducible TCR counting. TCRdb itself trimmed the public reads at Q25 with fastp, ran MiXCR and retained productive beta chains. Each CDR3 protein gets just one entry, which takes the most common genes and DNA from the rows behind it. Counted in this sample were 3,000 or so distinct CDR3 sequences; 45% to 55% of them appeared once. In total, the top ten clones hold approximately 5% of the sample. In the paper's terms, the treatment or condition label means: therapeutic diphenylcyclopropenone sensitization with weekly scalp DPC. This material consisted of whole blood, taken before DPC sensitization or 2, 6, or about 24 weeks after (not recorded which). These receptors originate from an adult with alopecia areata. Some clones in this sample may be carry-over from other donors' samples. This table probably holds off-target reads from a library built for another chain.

The CDR3 spells CATSLESSYEQYF. The CDR3 coding sequence is TGTGCCACCAGCCTTGAAAGCTCCTACGAGCAGTACTTC. The chain joins TRBV15 to TRBJ2-7; D is undetermined. The CDR3 has 13 amino acids. Germline CDR1 reads LNHNV; CDR2 reads YYDKDF (reference sequence). V was clipped by 5 bases and J by 0 bases, with 8 bases between them.

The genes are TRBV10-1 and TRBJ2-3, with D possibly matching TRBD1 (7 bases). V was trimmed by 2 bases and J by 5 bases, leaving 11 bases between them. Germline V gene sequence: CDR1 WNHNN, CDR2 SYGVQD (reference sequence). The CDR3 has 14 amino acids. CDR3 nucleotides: TGCGCCAGCAGTGAGGGAGGGGGCCTAGATACGCAGTATTTT. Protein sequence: CASSEGGGLDTQYF.

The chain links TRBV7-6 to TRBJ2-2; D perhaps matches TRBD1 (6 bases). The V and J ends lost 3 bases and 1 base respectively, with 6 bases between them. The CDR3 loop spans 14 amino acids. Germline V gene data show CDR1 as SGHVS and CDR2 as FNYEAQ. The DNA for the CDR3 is TGTGCCAGCAGCTTGGGACAGAACACCGGGGAGCTGTTTTTT. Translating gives CASSLGQNTGELFF.

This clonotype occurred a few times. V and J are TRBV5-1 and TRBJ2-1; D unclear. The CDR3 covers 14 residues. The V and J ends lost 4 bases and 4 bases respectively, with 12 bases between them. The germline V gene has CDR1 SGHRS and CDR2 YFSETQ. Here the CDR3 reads CASSNQVDYNEQFF. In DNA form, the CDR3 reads TGCGCCAGCAGCAATCAGGTGGATTACAATGAGCAGTTCTTC.

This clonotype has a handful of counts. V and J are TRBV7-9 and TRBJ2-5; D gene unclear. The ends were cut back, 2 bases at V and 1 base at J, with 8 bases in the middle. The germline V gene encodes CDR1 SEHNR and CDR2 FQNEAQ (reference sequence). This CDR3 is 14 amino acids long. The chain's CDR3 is CASSLMGLQETQYF. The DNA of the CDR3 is TGTGCCAGCAGCTTAATGGGCCTCCAAGAGACCCAGTACTTC. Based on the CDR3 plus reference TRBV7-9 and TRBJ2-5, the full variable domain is DTGVSQNPRHKITKRGQNVTFRCDPISEHNRLYWYRQTLGQGPEFLTYFQNEAQLEKSRLLSDRFSAERPKGSFSTLEIQRTEQGDSAMYLCASSLMGLQETQYFGPGTRLLVL.

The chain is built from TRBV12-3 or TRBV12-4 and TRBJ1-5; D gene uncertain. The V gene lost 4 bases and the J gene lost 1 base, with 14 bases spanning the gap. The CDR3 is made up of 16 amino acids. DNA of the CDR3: TGTGCCAGCAGTTCCCTCCGTCACGGGAGCAATCAGCCCCAGCATTTT. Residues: CASSSLRHGSNQPQHF.

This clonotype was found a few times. CDR3 sequence reads: CASSGTGDREQFF. CDR3 DNA: TGTGCCAGCAGCGGAACAGGGGATCGTGAGCAGTTCTTC. The V and J genes are TRBV25-1 and TRBJ2-1; 7 positions match TRBD1. CDR3 length: 13 residues. With V trimmed by 6 bases and J by 9 bases, 8 bases remained unmatched. Germline V gene lookup returns CDR1 MGHDK and CDR2 SYGVNS.

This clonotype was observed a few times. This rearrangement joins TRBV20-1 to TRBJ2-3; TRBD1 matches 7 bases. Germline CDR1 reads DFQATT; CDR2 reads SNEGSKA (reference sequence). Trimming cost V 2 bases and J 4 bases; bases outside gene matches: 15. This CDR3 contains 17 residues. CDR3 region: CSARPTPRQGAADTQYF. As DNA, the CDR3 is TGCAGTGCTAGACCTACACCCCGACAGGGAGCGGCAGATACGCAGTATTTT.

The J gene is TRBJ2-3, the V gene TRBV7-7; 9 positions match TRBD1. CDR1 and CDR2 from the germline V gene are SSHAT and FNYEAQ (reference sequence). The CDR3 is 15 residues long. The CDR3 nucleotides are TGTGCTAGCCGGGTAGGGACAGGGCCCACAGATACGCAGTATTTT. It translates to CASRVGTGPTDTQYF.

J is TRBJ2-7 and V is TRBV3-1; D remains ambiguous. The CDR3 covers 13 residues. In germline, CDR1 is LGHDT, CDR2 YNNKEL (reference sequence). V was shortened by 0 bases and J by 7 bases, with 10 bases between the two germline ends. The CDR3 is CASSQDTQREQYF. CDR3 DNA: TGTGCCAGCAGCCAAGATACCCAAAGAGAGCAGTACTTC.

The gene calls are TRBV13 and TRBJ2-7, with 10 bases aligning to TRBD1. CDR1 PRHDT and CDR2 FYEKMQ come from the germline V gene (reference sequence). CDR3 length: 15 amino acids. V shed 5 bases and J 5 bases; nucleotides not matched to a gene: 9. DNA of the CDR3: TGTGCCAGCAGCCCCGCCGGGACAGGGGTCCACGAGCAGTACTTC. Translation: CASSPAGTGVHEQYF. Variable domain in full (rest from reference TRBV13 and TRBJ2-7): AAGVIQSPRHLIKEKRETATLKCYPIPRHDTVYWYQQGPGQDPQFLISFYEKMQSDKGSIPDRFSAQQFSDYHSELNMSSLELGDSALYFCASSPAGTGVHEQYFGPGTRLTVT.

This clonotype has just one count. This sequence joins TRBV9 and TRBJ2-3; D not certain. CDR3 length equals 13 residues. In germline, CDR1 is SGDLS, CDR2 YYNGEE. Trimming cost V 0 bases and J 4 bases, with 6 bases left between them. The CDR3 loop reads CASSVGLADTQYF. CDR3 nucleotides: TGTGCCAGCAGCGTAGGACTCGCAGATACGCAGTATTTT.

The CDR3 region is CASSTFGNEQFF. CDR3 sequence (DNA): TGTGCCAGCAGCACCTTCGGCAATGAGCAGTTCTTC. The chain couples TRBV12-3 or TRBV12-4 to TRBJ2-1; D gene uncertain. The CDR3 runs to 12 residues. V was clipped by 6 bases and J by 6 bases, with 9 bases between them.

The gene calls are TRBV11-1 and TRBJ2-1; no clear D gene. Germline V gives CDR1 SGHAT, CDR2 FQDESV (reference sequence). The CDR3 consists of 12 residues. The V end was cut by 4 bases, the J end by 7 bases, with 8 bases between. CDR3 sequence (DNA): TGTGCCAGCAGCTCGAATAGGAATGAGCAGTTCTTC. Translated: CASSSNRNEQFF.

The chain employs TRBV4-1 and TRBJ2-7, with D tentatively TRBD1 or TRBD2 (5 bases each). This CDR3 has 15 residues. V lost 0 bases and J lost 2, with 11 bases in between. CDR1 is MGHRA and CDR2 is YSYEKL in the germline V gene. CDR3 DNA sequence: TGCGCCAGCAGCCAAGATGGTGGGGGTACCTACGAGCAGTACTTC. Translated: CASSQDGGGTYEQYF.

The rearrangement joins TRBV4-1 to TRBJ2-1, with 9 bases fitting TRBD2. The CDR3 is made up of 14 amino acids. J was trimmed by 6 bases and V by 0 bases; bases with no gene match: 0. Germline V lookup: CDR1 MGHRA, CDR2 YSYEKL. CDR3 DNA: TGCGCCAGCAGCCAAGATAGCGGGGGCAATGAGCAGTTCTTC. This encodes CASSQDSGGNEQFF.